A single sample is the source of the 20 T cell receptor beta chains below, sequenced in a study of radiotherapy plus CTLA-4 blockade in lung cancer. Only in-frame clones appear in the TCRdb table, and some are missing; sequencing was by immunoSEQ multiplex PCR. This sample carries some 80,000 clones, 60% to 85% of them seen once, and the ten largest clones take over 20%. The starting material was peripheral blood, obtained from a patient treated with radiotherapy plus ipilimumab. These receptors were collected from a human donor with non-small cell lung cancer whose response to radiotherapy plus ipilimumab could not be evaluated. Some clones in this sample may be carry-over from other donors' samples.

The V gene is TRBV2, the J gene TRBJ1-2; weak D call: TRBD1 (5 bases). The CDR3 is made up of 14 amino acids. Germline loops: CDR1 SNHLY, CDR2 FYNNEI. V was shortened by 11 bases and J by 8 bases, with 24 bases between the two germline ends. CDR3 sequence (DNA): TGTGCCCTCAGAAGGATTGGCAGGGTGGAAGGCTACACCTTC. Encoded protein: CALRRIGRVEGYTF.

The rearrangement uses TRBV28 and TRBJ2-5, with D tentatively TRBD1 (5 bases). The CDR3 covers 14 residues. Per the germline V gene, CDR1 is MDHEN and CDR2 is SYDVKM. V was clipped by 5 bases and J by 4 bases, with 14 bases between them. This CDR3 is CASSSYLGPETQYF. Written as DNA, the CDR3 is TGTGCCAGCAGTAGCTACTTGGGGCCAGAGACCCAGTACTTC.

The chain joins TRBV5-1 to TRBJ1-3, with TRBD1 matching 7 bases. V dropped 4 bases and J dropped 2; count of bases not matched to a gene: 3. Germline CDR1 is SGHRS and CDR2 is YFSETQ. This CDR3 has 14 amino acids. For the CDR3, the DNA is TGCGCCAGCAGCCCCACAGGGGCTGGAAACACCATATATTTT. Translated, it gives CASSPTGAGNTIYF.

This clone was counted between two and nine times. The rearrangement links TRBV16 to TRBJ2-1; TRBD2 agrees at 8 bases. V lost 0 bases, J lost 9 bases, and 7 bases stayed unmatched. The CDR3 extends over 15 amino acids. CDR1 and CDR2 (germline): KGHSY, FQNENV. The CDR3 coding sequence is TGTGCCAGCAGCCAATCCCGGGGGGGCATAGGTGAGCAGTTCTTC. It is translated as CASSQSRGGIGEQFF.

V is TRBV25-1 and J is TRBJ2-5, with 8 bases lining up with TRBD1. The CDR3 totals 17 residues. Germline loops: CDR1 MGHDK, CDR2 SYGVNS. After removal of 4 bases from V and 5 bases from J, the junction contained 15 bases not matched to a gene. The CDR3 DNA is TGTGCCAGCAGTGTGAGCCAGGGGGCCGTGAGGGGGGAGACCCAGTACTTC. This encodes CASSVSQGAVRGETQYF. Together with reference TRBV25-1 and TRBJ2-5, the CDR3 gives the full variable domain: EADIYQTPRYLVIGTGKKITLECSQTMGHDKMYWYQQDPGMELHLIHYSYGVNSTEKGDLSSESTVSRIRTEHFPLTLESARPSHTSQYLCASSVSQGAVRGETQYFGPGTRLLVL.

The rearrangement joins TRBV4-3 to TRBJ1-2, with D maybe TRBD1 (6 bases). The CDR3 consists of 14 residues. Germline CDR1 LGHNA, CDR2 YSLEER. The V gene lost 1 base and the J gene lost 2 bases, with 8 bases spanning the gap. Here the CDR3 reads CASSQADRNYGYTF. The CDR3 DNA sequence: TGCGCCAGCAGCCAAGCTGACAGGAACTATGGCTACACCTTC.

This chain connects TRBV10-3 to TRBJ1-5, with 7 bases identical to TRBD1. The ends lost 2 bases at V and 0 bases at J; junction bases unmatched: 10. Germline V CDR1 and CDR2: ENHRY, SYGVKD. CDR3 length: 18 residues. CDR3 protein: CAISEPTTGASSNQPQHF. In nucleotides, the CDR3 is TGTGCCATCAGTGAGCCCACAACAGGGGCATCTAGCAATCAGCCCCAGCATTTT.

The gene calls are TRBV2 and TRBJ2-3, with a possible D match to TRBD2 (6 bases). Trimming pared 6 bases from V and 6 bases from J, leaving 10 bases between. The CDR3 length is 12 residues. Germline V CDR1 and CDR2: SNHLY, FYNNEI. The chain's CDR3 is CASRLASDTQYF. In DNA, the CDR3 is TGTGCCAGCAGACTAGCATCCGATACGCAGTATTTT.

About this clone: The sample holds other DNA sequences that translate to the same CDR3. The V call is TRBV5-1, the J call TRBJ1-4; 11 bases agree with TRBD1. The CDR3 consists of 15 residues. V shed 4 bases, J shed 7 bases, and the junction held 6 bases outside the gene matches. CDR1 and CDR2 (germline): SGHRS, YFSETQ. DNA of the CDR3: TGCGCCAGCAGCGGGACCGGGACAGGGGGTGAAAAACTGTTTTTT. Amino acid sequence: CASSGTGTGGEKLFF.

The chain carries TRBV6-1 and TRBJ2-5; D possibly corresponds to TRBD2 (6 bases). With 4 bases removed from V and 4 bases from J, the gap between germline ends came to 13 bases. In germline, CDR1 is MNHNS, CDR2 SASEGT. The CDR3 consists of 14 residues. The CDR3 DNA reads as TGTGCCAGCAGTGCGCTTTCGGGGGTAGAGACCCAGTACTTC. Translating it yields CASSALSGVETQYF.

This clone was seen a few times. The gene calls are TRBV6-5 and TRBJ2-1; 12 positions agree with TRBD2. The CDR3 is made up of 16 amino acids. V lost 4 bases, J lost 4 bases, and 5 bases stayed unmatched. Germline loops: CDR1 MNHEY, CDR2 SVGAGI. CDR3 in amino acids: CASSSTLAGGYNEQFF. The CDR3 nucleotides read TGTGCCAGCAGTTCAACTCTAGCGGGGGGGTACAATGAGCAGTTCTTC.

Comments on this clone: This CDR3 is also generated by other DNA sequences in the sample. This sequence joins TRBV7-9 and TRBJ1-2; TRBD1 is a possible D gene (5 bases). The CDR3 extends over 14 amino acids. Deletions cut 1 base from V and 4 bases from J, with 10 bases between. CDR1 is SEHNR and CDR2 is FQNEAQ in the germline V gene (reference sequence). The CDR3 nucleotides are TGTGCCAGCAGCTTAGTAGACAGACTCTATGGCTACACCTTC. It is translated as CASSLVDRLYGYTF. Full variable domain (remainder filled in from reference TRBV7-9 and TRBJ1-2): DTGVSQNPRHKITKRGQNVTFRCDPISEHNRLYWYRQTLGQGPEFLTYFQNEAQLEKSRLLSDRFSAERPKGSFSTLEIQRTEQGDSAMYLCASSLVDRLYGYTFGSGTRLTVV.

The CDR3 DNA sequence: TGTGCCAGCAGCCAGCGACTAGCGGGGGGGCAGGCCGGGGAGCTGTTTTTT. Translated, it gives CASSQRLAGGQAGELFF. V and J are TRBV4-2 and TRBJ2-2; 14 bases match TRBD2. CDR3 size: 17 residues. V shed 3 bases and J 6 bases; nucleotides not matched to a gene: 6. The germline gives CDR1 LGHNA, CDR2 YNFKEQ.

This chain links TRBV28 with TRBJ2-1; D is unclear. Trimming took off 5 bases at V and 7 bases at J, with 15 bases between the two ends. CDR1 and CDR2 from the germline V gene are MDHEN and SYDVKM. The CDR3 length is 14 residues. The CDR3 DNA follows: TGTGCCAGCAGTACCCCGGTCAGGTTTAATGAGCAGTTCTTC. Its protein product is CASSTPVRFNEQFF.

In DNA, the CDR3 is TGCGCCAGCAGCTCTCGGAGGATGGGATTGCCAGATACGCAGTATTTT. Its protein is CASSSRRMGLPDTQYF. The genes are TRBV5-1 and TRBJ2-3; weak D call: TRBD2 (5 bases). Germline assignment: CDR1 SGHRS and CDR2 YFSETQ. V dropped 3 bases and J dropped 4 bases, with 18 bases sitting between them. The CDR3 contains 16 residues.

This chain joins TRBV7-2 and TRBJ1-6; D gene ambiguous. The CDR3 has 15 residues. Deletions cut 2 bases from V and 6 bases from J, with 11 bases between. Germline CDR1 reads SGHTA; CDR2 reads FQGNSA. The CDR3 bases are TGTGCCAGCAGCTTATTTCAGGAATTTAATTCACCCCTCCACTTT. Translation: CASSLFQEFNSPLHF.

The chain employs TRBV6-5 and TRBJ2-7, with D possibly being TRBD2 (7 bases). The CDR3 has 11 amino acids. Trimming left V 7 bases short and J 7 bases short, with 11 bases between. Germline V lookup: CDR1 MNHEY, CDR2 SVGAGI. CDR3 loop: CASTGGGEQYF. The CDR3 DNA follows: TGTGCCAGCACGGGGGGCGGGGAGCAGTACTTC.

CDR3: CASSPSLADTGELFF. The CDR3 bases are TGCGCCAGCAGCCCCTCTTTAGCGGACACCGGGGAGCTGTTTTTT. The V gene is TRBV4-1, the J gene TRBJ1-3; tentative D call: TRBD2 (6 bases). The J call may be wrong; the DNA end is better matched by TRBJ2-2. CDR1 and CDR2 from the germline V gene are MGHRA and YSYEKL. The CDR3 extends over 15 amino acids.

V and J are TRBV11-2 and TRBJ1-2, with a possible D match to TRBD1 (6 bases). The CDR3 runs 16 residues. Germline V lookup: CDR1 SGHAT, CDR2 FQNNGV. Trimming removed 0 bases from V and 4 bases from J, with 15 bases in between. The CDR3 region has the DNA TGTGCCAGCAGCTTAGACATGGGGCCAGGGGTCTATGGCTACACCTTC. Amino acid sequence: CASSLDMGPGVYGYTF. Using reference TRBV11-2 and TRBJ1-2 for the parts outside the CDR3, the full variable domain is EAGVAQSPRYKIIEKRQSVAFWCNPISGHATLYWYQQILGQGPKLLIQFQNNGVVDDSQLPKDRFSAERLKGVDSTLKIQPAKLEDSAVYLCASSLDMGPGVYGYTFGSGTRLTVV.

This clone was counted only a few times. This chain connects TRBV9 to TRBJ2-3; the D gene is possibly TRBD1 (5 bases). The length of the CDR3 is 15 residues. The V end lost 2 bases, the J end lost 1 base, and 11 bases lay between the germline ends. Per germline, CDR1 SGDLS and CDR2 YYNGEE. The CDR3 DNA reads as TGTGCCAGCAGCGTCGAAGTAGGGGGCACAGATACGCAGTATTTT. Amino acid sequence: CASSVEVGGTDTQYF.